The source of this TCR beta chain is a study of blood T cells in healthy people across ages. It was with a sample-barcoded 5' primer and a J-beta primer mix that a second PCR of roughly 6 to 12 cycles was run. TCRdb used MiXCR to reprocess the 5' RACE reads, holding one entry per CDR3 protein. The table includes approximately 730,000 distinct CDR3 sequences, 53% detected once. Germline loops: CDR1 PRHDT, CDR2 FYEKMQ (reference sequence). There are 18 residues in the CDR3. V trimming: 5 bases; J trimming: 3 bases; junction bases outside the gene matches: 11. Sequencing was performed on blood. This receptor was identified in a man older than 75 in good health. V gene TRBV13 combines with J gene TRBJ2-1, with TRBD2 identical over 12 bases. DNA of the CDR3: TGTGCCAGCAGCACGCGGGTTCTAGCGGGAGGGGGCTACAATGAGCAGTTCTTC. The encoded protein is CASSTRVLAGGGYNEQFF.